This T cell receptor beta chain was recorded in a study of CD8 T cells in Susac syndrome (dated by TCRdb to the late 2010s). With respect to the entire study: Repertoire sequencing was used to test whether CD8+ T cell activation and differentiation in Susac syndrome was antigen driven. The study compared CD8+ T cell repertoire clonality among eleven to twelve healthy donors, around 14 Susac syndrome patients and roughly 16 multiple sclerosis patients. General conclusions and limits of the study: The TCR sequencing and HLA analysis was acknowledged to have included a relatively small number of individuals.

RNA was extracted using the RNeasy kit, and about 0.5 to 1 ug of the RNA was reverse transcribed with random hexamers. The immunoSEQ multiplex PCR assay, which covers 54 Vbeta and 13 Jbeta segments, was used to amplify TCR beta CDR3 regions. PCR amplification bias was corrected by using a synthetic template baseline for primer optimization and computational correction. Regarding the original processing steps: Reads were assigned to V, D and J genes according to IMGT and analyzed in immunoSEQ Analyzer, with only productive sequences retained. Clonality was calculated as one minus the Shannon entropy normalized by log2 of the number of productive unique sequences. For each patient and control, public and private clones were evaluated within the 100 most prevalent clones. Clones were defined as Susac-specific if absent from the healthy and MS cohorts, from approximately 1,100 published viral clones and from other ImmuneACCESS disease sequences. TCRdb reprocessing: public reads trimmed at Q25 with fastp, clones called with MiXCR, in-frame beta chains kept. Each CDR3 protein gets just one entry, which takes the most common genes and DNA from the rows behind it. These V and J calls derive from TCRdb rather than the authors' analysis. For this sample there are a few hundred thousand distinct CDR3 sequences; 75% to 90% appear just once. The ten largest clones capture 0.09% to 0.15% of the sample.

From its cysteine to its phenylalanine, the CDR3 spans 13 amino acids. Just CDR3 DNA is preserved here, 39 bases in frame from base 1. The V end loses 5 bases and the J end loses 9 bases, and a stretch of 14 bases separates them. The germline V gene (reference sequence) yields LGHDT for CDR1 and YNNKEL for CDR2. About this clonotype itself: This receptor's antigen is unknown. Per-base quality was not reported, and no clone a single base away is much larger than it.

High-throughput TCR beta sequencing profiled peripheral blood CD8+ and CD4+ T cells from healthy donors, Susac syndrome patients and multiple sclerosis patients. The multiple sclerosis controls were treatment-naive patients whose relapsing-remitting disease, either stable or active, fulfilled the revised McDonald criteria. Bulk CD8+ and CD4+ T cells were purified by magnetic negative isolation, whereas CD8+ TEMRA cells were enriched by FACS. Blood was drawn into EDTA tubes, processed within 24 hours, and PBMCs were isolated by density gradient centrifugation. PBMCs destined for TCR sequencing were cryopreserved in liquid nitrogen and later thawed in a 37 °C water bath. A purity of at least 90% was achieved for sorted or isolated CD4+, CD8+ and CD8+ TEMRA cells.

The sample comprised CD8+ T cells from PBMCs. The TCR comes from a human donor with multiple sclerosis. This chain joins TRBV3-1 to TRBJ2-1; the D segment cannot be called with confidence. CDR3 loop: CASSETGWGEQFF. The DNA is TGTGCCAGCAGCGAGACGGGTTGGGGTGAGCAGTTCTTC.